The clone carrying this T cell receptor (beta chain) was found many times. This entry belongs to a study of blood T cell repertoires in COVID-19. CDR3 length: 18 amino acids. Germline V gives CDR1 SGHRS, CDR2 YFSETQ. The J segment lost 3 bases and the V segment lost 3 bases, leaving 6 bases of the junction unmatched. The method was immunoSEQ multiplex PCR; TCRdb's version includes in-frame clones alone and lacks a portion of them. There are some 170,000 clones in the sample; around 85% occur only once, and 6.2% lies in the top ten. The chain has TRBV5-1 and TRBJ2-2; 15 bases match TRBD2. This TCR was sampled from a man aged 40-49 years who had recovered from COVID-19. Sample: PBMCs or T cells enriched from blood (not recorded which). In DNA form, the CDR3 reads TGCGCCAGCAGCTCCGGGACTAGCGGGGGGCCGGACACCGGGGAGCTGTTTTTT. This translates into CASSSGTSGGPDTGELFF. Full variable domain (missing parts from reference TRBV5-1 and TRBJ2-2): KAGVTQTPRYLIKTRGQQVTLSCSPISGHRSVSWYQQTPGQGLQFLFEYFSETQRNKGNFPGRFSGRQFSNSRSEMNVSTLELGDSALYLCASSSGTSGGPDTGELFFGEGSRLTVL.